This T cell receptor (beta chain) was found in a study of cytomegalovirus exposure and HLA in healthy donors. Study-level background: An earlier analysis identified under 130 million unique TCR beta sequences in 150 million to 200 million T cells.

It was healthy bone marrow donors who served as donors. The CDR3 consists of 15 residues. The V gene's germline CDR1 is PRHDT and CDR2 FYEKMQ (reference sequence). V was pared by 1 base and J by 2 bases, with 3 bases of the junction left unmatched. Regarding this clone: No antigen is known for it.

Study-level points and caveats: Looking again later, the authors saw that most CMV-associated TCR beta chains seemed HLA-restricted. Sequencing probably produced one cluster of sequence variants that were highly shared.

PCR amplification relied on 60 Vbeta primers (plus 13 Jbeta primers). TCRdb's table, derived via immunoSEQ multiplex PCR, lists solely in-frame clones and lacks some. Of about 190,000 clones listed, roughly 84% were seen once; the top ten hold approximately 2.4%. The chain joins TRBV13 to TRBJ1-2; 8 positions agree with TRBD1. The specimen sequenced was PBMCs. This clonotype was obtained from a woman between 50 and 59 years old in good health and CMV-seropositive. The CDR3 nucleotides are TGTGCCAGCAGCTTAGTCCAGGGGGCCAACTATGGCTACACCTTC. It yields the protein CASSLVQGANYGYTF.